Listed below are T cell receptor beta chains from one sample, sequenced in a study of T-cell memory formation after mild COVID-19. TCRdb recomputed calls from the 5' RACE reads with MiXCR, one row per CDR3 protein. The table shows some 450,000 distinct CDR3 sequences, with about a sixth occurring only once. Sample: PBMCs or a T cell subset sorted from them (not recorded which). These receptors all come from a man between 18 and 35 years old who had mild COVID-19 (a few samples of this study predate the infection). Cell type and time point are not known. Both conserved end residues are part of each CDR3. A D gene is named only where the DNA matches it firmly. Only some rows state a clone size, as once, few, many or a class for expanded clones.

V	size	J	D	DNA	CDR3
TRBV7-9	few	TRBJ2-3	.	TGTGCCAGCAGCCGAGGGGGTCACAGAAACACAGATACGCAGTATTTT	CASSRGGHRNTDTQYF
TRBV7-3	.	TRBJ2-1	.	TGTGCCAGCAGCTTAGGGGGTGTCGGGGAGCAGTTCTTC	CASSLGGVGEQFF
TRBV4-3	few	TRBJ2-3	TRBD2	TGCGCCAGCAGCCAACTTAGCGGGCCCAGCACAGATACGCAGTATTTT	CASSQLSGPSTDTQYF
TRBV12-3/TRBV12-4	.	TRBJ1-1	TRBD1	TGTGCCAGCAGACCACCCCGGACAGGGAGAGGGAATGCTTTCTTT	CASRPPRTGRGNAFF
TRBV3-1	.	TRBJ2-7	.	TGTGCCAGCAGCCAACCATCGCATCCGGACGAGCAGTACTTC	CASSQPSHPDEQYF
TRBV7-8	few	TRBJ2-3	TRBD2	TGTGCCAGCAGCGTGCGGGGGGGCAGGGCAGATACGCAGTATTTT	CASSVRGGRADTQYF
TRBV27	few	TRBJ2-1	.	TGTGCCAGCGGCACACGAAACTACAATGAGCAGTTCTTC	CASGTRNYNEQFF
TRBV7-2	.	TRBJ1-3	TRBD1	TGTGCCAGCAGCCCGGGACAGGGGTTTGGAAACACCATATATTTT	CASSPGQGFGNTIYF
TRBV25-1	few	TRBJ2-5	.	TGTGCCAGCAGTGAATTTTTACAGGCCTCCGGAGAGACCCAGTACTTC	CASSEFLQASGETQYF
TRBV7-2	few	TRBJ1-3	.	TGTGCCAGCAGTCCCGTCGGGCGCGGAAACACCATATATTTT	CASSPVGRGNTIYF
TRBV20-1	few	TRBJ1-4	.	TGCAGTGCTAGAGCGCGTGGGACTCTGGAAAAACTGTTTTTT	CSARARGTLEKLFF
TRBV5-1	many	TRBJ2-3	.	TGCGCCAGCAGCACGCATCTGGGGCCAGATACGCAGTATTTT	CASSTHLGPDTQYF
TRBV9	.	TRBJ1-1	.	TGTGCCAGTGGAGGGATCGACACTGAAGCTTTCTTT	CASGGIDTEAFF
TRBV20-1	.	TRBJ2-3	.	TGCAGTGCGGCTCGGACAAGGAGCACAGATACGCAGTATTTT	CSAARTRSTDTQYF
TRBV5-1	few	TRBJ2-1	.	TGCGCCAGCAGCTTGGGGGCAGACAATGAGCAGTTCTTC	CASSLGADNEQFF
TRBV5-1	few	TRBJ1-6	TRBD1	TGCGCCAGCAGACCTACAGGGGAGGTTTCACCCCTCCACTTT	CASRPTGEVSPLHF
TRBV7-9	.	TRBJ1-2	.	TGTGCCAGCAGCTTAGTTCCAGACCTTAACTATGGCTACACCTTC	CASSLVPDLNYGYTF
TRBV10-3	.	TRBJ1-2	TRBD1	TGTGCCATCAGCACAGGACAGGAATATGGCTACACCTTC	CAISTGQEYGYTF
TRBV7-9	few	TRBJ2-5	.	TGTGCCAGCAGCATTGACAGCCAAGAGACCCAGTACTTC	CASSIDSQETQYF
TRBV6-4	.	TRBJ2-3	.	TGTGCCAGCAGTGACGGGATGGGAGGTAGCACAGATACGCAGTATTTT	CASSDGMGGSTDTQYF
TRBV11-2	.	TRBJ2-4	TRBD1	TGTGCCAGCAGCTTAGATCTAGATGAAGTAGGGACAGCACCTCTAGCCAAAAACATTCAGTACTTC	CASSLDLDEVGTAPLAKNIQYF
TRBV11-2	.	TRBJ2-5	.	TGTGCCAGCAGCGTACTTGGAGAGACCCAGTACTTC	CASSVLGETQYF
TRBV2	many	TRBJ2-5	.	TGTGCCAGCAGTGAACAAGAGGGTCCCCAAGAGACCCAGTACTTC	CASSEQEGPQETQYF
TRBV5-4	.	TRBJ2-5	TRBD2	TGTGCCAGCAGCCCGGGGGGGCCGGAGACCCAGTACTTC	CASSPGGPETQYF
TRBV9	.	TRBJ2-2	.	TGTGCCAGCAGCCACCCAGCCCGCACCGGGGAGCTGTTTTTT	CASSHPARTGELFF
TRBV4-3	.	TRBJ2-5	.	TGCGCCAGCAGCCAATTCATCAGAGAGACCCAGTACTTC	CASSQFIRETQYF
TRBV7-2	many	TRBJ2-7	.	TGTGCCAGCAGCGCCGGGGGCCCCAGCACCGAGCAGTACTTC	CASSAGGPSTEQYF
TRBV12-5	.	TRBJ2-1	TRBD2	TGTGCTAGTGGTTCCTGGCGGGGGGCCTACAATGAGCAGTTCTTC	CASGSWRGAYNEQFF
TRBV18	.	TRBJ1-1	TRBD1	TGTGCCAGCTCACCAACCACAGACAGGGGGACTGAAGCTTTCTTT	CASSPTTDRGTEAFF
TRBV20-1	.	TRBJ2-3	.	TGCAGTGCTCCAATCCGCACAGATACGCAGTATTTT	CSAPIRTDTQYF
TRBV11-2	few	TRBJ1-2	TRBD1	TGTGCCAGCAGCTTAAGTTACGGACAGGGAGTGGGTGGCTACACCTTC	CASSLSYGQGVGGYTF
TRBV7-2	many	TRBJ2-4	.	TGTGCCAGCAGCTTAGTAACCAAAAACATTCAGTACTTC	CASSLVTKNIQYF
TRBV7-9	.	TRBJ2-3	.	TGTGCCAGCAGCTCCGAGGGATCAGATACGCAGTATTTT	CASSSEGSDTQYF
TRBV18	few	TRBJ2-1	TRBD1	TGTGCCAGCTCACCACCTGACAGGGGTGCGTTCTTC	CASSPPDRGAFF
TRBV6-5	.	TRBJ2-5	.	TGTGCCAGCACCCAAAGAGGGCCTAGGGCCCAAGAGACCCAGTACTTC	CASTQRGPRAQETQYF
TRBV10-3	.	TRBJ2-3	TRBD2	TGTGCCATCAGGGTTAGCGGGGGGACAGATACGCAGTATTTT	CAIRVSGGTDTQYF
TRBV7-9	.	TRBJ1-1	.	TGTGCCAGCAGCTTAGTCATAGTAAACACTGAAGCTTTCTTT	CASSLVIVNTEAFF
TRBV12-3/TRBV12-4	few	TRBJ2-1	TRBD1	TGTGCCAGCAGTTTCAGTCCAGGGGGCAGCTATGAGCAGTTCTTC	CASSFSPGGSYEQFF
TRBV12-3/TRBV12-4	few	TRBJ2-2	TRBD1	TGTGCCAGCAGTGAGAGGGGGCTGAACACCGGGGAGCTGTTTTTT	CASSERGLNTGELFF
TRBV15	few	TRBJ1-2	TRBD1	TGTGCCACCAGCAGAACAGGGACAGTCAACTATGGCTACACCTTC	CATSRTGTVNYGYTF
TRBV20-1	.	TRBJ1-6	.	TGCAGTGCTAGAGAACGGACGGATAATTCACCCCTCCACTTT	CSARERTDNSPLHF
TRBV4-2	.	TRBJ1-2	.	TGTGCCAGCAGCCAAGAAGGGTCTAACTATGGCTACACCTTC	CASSQEGSNYGYTF